This T cell receptor (beta chain) comes out of a study of technical replicates of blood from a handful of donors. Here immunoSEQ multiplex PCR was the method, and the copy in TCRdb shows in-frame clones only, minus some. The profile covers under 80,000 clones, with approximately 94% appearing a single time and 0.25% to 0.3% taken by the ten largest. This CDR3 contains 17 residues. Trimming took 3 bases from V and 7 from J; bases not matched to a gene: 9. Germline V CDR1 and CDR2: MDHEN, SYDVKM. The clonotype comes from a human donor in good health. The rearrangement links TRBV28 to TRBJ2-1, with 13 bases fitting TRBD2. Sequenced material: T cells isolated from PBMCs. The CDR3 DNA follows: TGTGCCAGCAGTTTGGTACTAGCGGGAGGGCCTCGGAATGAGCAGTTCTTC. It codes for CASSLVLAGGPRNEQFF.